This T cell receptor beta chain was captured in a study of OX40 agonist ivuxolimab in advanced cancers. Overall study results and limits: There was clonal expansion of CD4+ and CD8+ blood T cells by week 6 at 0.1 to 3.0 mg/kg. Also showing low normalized T-cell clonal expansion were some of the nonresponders.

As for this clone: What it binds is unknown.

CDR3 length equals 19 residues. Looked up from germline, CDR1 is SGHAT and CDR2 is FQNNGV. V gave up 5 bases and J gave up 0 bases; unmatched junction bases: 16. Method: immunoSEQ multiplex PCR; TCRdb's copy keeps in-frame clones and lacks some. The data show 60,000 to 70,000 clones, around 93% seen once. This chain joins TRBV11-2 and TRBJ2-4; 7 bases fit TRBD2. Sequenced material: CD4+ or CD8+ T cells sorted from blood, taken in a trial of the OX40 agonist ivuxolimab. This TCR came from an adult with an advanced solid tumor such as melanoma, head and neck, liver or kidney cancer. CDR3 DNA sequence: TGTGCCAGCAGCCCAACCGGGGGGTTGGCTAGATTAGCCAAAAACATTCAGTACTTC. This codes for CASSPTGGLARLAKNIQYF.